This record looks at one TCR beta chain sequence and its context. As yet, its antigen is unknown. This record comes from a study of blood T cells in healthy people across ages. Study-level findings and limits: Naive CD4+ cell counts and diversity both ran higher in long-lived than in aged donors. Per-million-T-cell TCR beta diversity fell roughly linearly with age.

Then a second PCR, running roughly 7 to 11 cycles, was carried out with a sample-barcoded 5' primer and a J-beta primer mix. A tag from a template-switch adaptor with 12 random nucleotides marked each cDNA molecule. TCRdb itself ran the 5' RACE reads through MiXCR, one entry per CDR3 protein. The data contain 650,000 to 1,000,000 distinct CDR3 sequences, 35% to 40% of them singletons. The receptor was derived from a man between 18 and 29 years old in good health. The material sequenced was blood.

For the CDR3, the DNA is TGTGCCAGTCAAGATACTTTTAACTACGAGCAGTACTTC. The encoded protein is CASQDTFNYEQYF. V is TRBV6-2 or TRBV6-3 and J is TRBJ2-4, with unresolved D. The last part of the DNA fits TRBJ2-7 better; the J call may be wrong. The CDR3 runs to 13 residues. Germline CDR1 is MNHEY and CDR2 is SVGEGT.